The clone carrying this TCR beta chain came up a few times. Its antigen remains unknown. This entry belongs to a study of T cell repertoires in cytomegalovirus infection. Study-level information: Recently identified HLA-C-restricted CMV epitopes were among the peptides used. A matching HLA type, together with CMV infection, was signaled by public TCR beta signatures.

Study conclusions and caveats: The ex vivo response was dominated by HLA-C-restricted CMV-specific TCR beta clonotypes. People with CMV and the relevant HLA were identified by cumulative public TCR beta family frequency.

Each CDR3 protein is one row after TCRdb ran MiXCR on the reads. The sample holds approximately 1,000,000 distinct CDR3 sequences, under 40% seen once. V gave up 2 bases and J gave up 5 bases; unmatched junction bases: 11. CDR3 length: 16 residues. Germline V gives CDR1 MNHEY, CDR2 SVGEGT. This chain uses TRBV6-2 or TRBV6-3 with TRBJ2-7; 8 nucleotides match TRBD2. The source material was cultured CD8+ T cells from PBMCs, sampled from culture after CMV antigen stimulation. The source of this sequence is a human donor in good health (CMV status not recorded). Some clones in this sample may be carry-over from other donors' samples. CDR3 in amino acids: CASSYAPGTSPHEQYV. The CDR3 bases are TGTGCCAGCAGTTACGCCCCCGGGACTAGTCCCCACGAGCAGTACGTC.